This paragraph covers one T cell receptor (beta chain) sequence. Antigen: not known. Trimming cost V 2 bases and J 8 bases; bases outside gene matches: 12. This CDR3 has 16 residues. CDR1 and CDR2 (germline): SGDLS, YYNGEE. The PCR used 60 Vbeta and 13 Jbeta primers. Assay used: immunoSEQ multiplex PCR; TCRdb lists only in-frame clones, some missing. This table holds about 100,000 clones, 77% found once. The data are from a study of cytomegalovirus exposure and HLA in healthy donors. Points from the study as a whole: Listed as cytomegalovirus-associated were 150 to 200 TCR beta chains. Later examination showed HLA-associated TCR beta chains had greater clonal expansion than equally common others.

This sequence joins TRBV9 and TRBJ1-2, with 10 bases fitting TRBD1. This sequence originates from a male donor in good health and CMV-seronegative. The sample taken for sequencing was PBMCs. CDR3 region: CASSVGGGQGTGGYTF. The CDR3 nucleotides are TGTGCCAGCAGCGTGGGCGGGGGACAGGGGACGGGAGGCTACACCTTC.